Listed here are 21 T cell receptor beta chains from one sample, sequenced in a study of blood T cell repertoires in COVID-19. The repertoire was sequenced with immunoSEQ multiplex PCR; TCRdb's copy has only in-frame clones and lacks some. The sample lists approximately 260,000 clones, roughly nine tenths occurring once. Material: PBMCs or T cells enriched from blood (not recorded which). These receptors were collected from a woman under 40 with acute COVID-19.

The V gene is TRBV7-6, the J gene TRBJ2-3; 9 positions match TRBD2. Germline values: CDR1 SGHVS, CDR2 FNYEAQ. Unmatched junction bases numbered 1, after V lost 1 base and J lost 2 bases. This CDR3 spans 15 amino acids. The CDR3 loop reads CASSLGTSVTDTQYF. In DNA form, the CDR3 reads TGTGCCAGCAGCTTAGGGACTAGCGTCACAGATACGCAGTATTTT.

The gene calls are TRBV7-8 and TRBJ1-1; 10 bases are a match to TRBD1. This CDR3 has 15 residues. Germline lookup yields CDR1 SGHVS and CDR2 FQNEAQ. The V gene end was trimmed by 4 bases and the J gene end by 3 bases; junction bases not matched to a gene: 5. The CDR3 protein is CASSSGQGRDTEAFF. CDR3 sequence (DNA): TGTGCCAGCAGCTCGGGACAGGGGAGGGACACTGAAGCTTTCTTT.

Only one count was recorded for this clone. The V and J genes are TRBV15 and TRBJ1-1; 7 positions match TRBD1. The CDR3 contains 15 residues. J gave up 0 bases and V 8 bases, and 9 bases lay outside the gene matches. The germline V gene encodes CDR1 LNHNV and CDR2 YYDKDF (reference sequence). CDR3 nucleotide sequence: TGTGCCACCGAAGATTACAGGGGCATGAACACTGAAGCTTTCTTT. This codes for CATEDYRGMNTEAFF.

V and J are TRBV5-1 and TRBJ2-3; TRBD2 agrees at 13 bases. V gave up 3 bases and J gave up 5 bases; unmatched junction bases: 6. CDR1 and CDR2 (germline): SGHRS, YFSETQ. The CDR3 is made up of 16 amino acids. The CDR3 reads CASSWTSGSGGDTQYF. CDR3 sequence (DNA): TGCGCCAGCAGCTGGACTAGCGGGAGTGGGGGAGATACGCAGTATTTT.

The CDR3 DNA follows: TGTGCCATCAGTGATTCGACAGGGGGTTTCCCCGGGGAGCTGTTTTTT. Its protein product is CAISDSTGGFPGELFF. The chain uses TRBV10-3 and TRBJ2-2; 9 nucleotides align to TRBD1. This CDR3 has 16 residues. The V segment lost 3 bases and the J segment 6 bases; nucleotides outside the gene matches: 8. Germline assignment: CDR1 ENHRY and CDR2 SYGVKD.

The genes are TRBV19 and TRBJ1-1, with D uncertain. Trimming removed 4 bases at V and 5 bases at J, with 11 bases between. Germline values: CDR1 LNHDA, CDR2 SQIVND (reference sequence). CDR3 length: 13 residues. CDR3 sequence (DNA): TGTGCCAGTAGTAGGGAGGGCCGAACTGAAGCTTTCTTT. Its protein is CASSREGRTEAFF.

The chain couples TRBV25-1 to TRBJ2-5; TRBD1 matches at 9 bases. Germline values: CDR1 MGHDK, CDR2 SYGVNS. V lost 5 bases, J lost 5 bases, and 9 bases stayed unmatched. This CDR3 region has 15 residues. The CDR3 DNA follows: TGTGCCAGCAGTCCAATCGGGGACAGGGACGAGACCCAGTACTTC. Protein sequence: CASSPIGDRDETQYF. The whole variable domain, remainder taken from reference TRBV25-1 and TRBJ2-5, is EADIYQTPRYLVIGTGKKITLECSQTMGHDKMYWYQQDPGMELHLIHYSYGVNSTEKGDLSSESTVSRIRTEHFPLTLESARPSHTSQYLCASSPIGDRDETQYFGPGTRLLVL.

This clone was seen only once. This sequence joins TRBV11-2 and TRBJ2-5; 7 bases agree with TRBD1. V shed 4 bases and J 2 bases; nucleotides not matched to a gene: 7. This CDR3 is built from 15 residues. CDR1 is SGHAT and CDR2 is FQNNGV in the germline V gene. The CDR3 DNA reads as TGTGCCAGCAGCTCGGGACAGACCGAACAAGAGACCCAGTACTTC. Amino acid sequence: CASSSGQTEQETQYF. Full variable domain (outside the CDR3, taken from reference TRBV11-2 and TRBJ2-5): EAGVAQSPRYKIIEKRQSVAFWCNPISGHATLYWYQQILGQGPKLLIQFQNNGVVDDSQLPKDRFSAERLKGVDSTLKIQPAKLEDSAVYLCASSSGQTEQETQYFGPGTRLLVL.

The rearrangement joins TRBV19 to TRBJ1-5, with D hard to call. Germline CDR1 and CDR2: LNHDA and SQIVND (reference sequence). Trimming stripped 8 bases from V and 3 bases from J, with 14 bases between. The CDR3 runs 14 residues. The CDR3 nucleotides are TGTGCCAGTTCCCTGGGAGGGAACAATCAGCCCCAGCATTTT. It translates to CASSLGGNNQPQHF.

The chain has TRBV5-4 and TRBJ2-1, with TRBD2 matching over 9 bases. The CDR3 contains 20 residues. V trimming: 0 bases; J trimming: 0 bases; junction bases outside the gene matches: 13. Germline CDR1 is SGHNT and CDR2 is YYREEE (reference sequence). The CDR3 sequence: CASSLDRRGGRSSSYNEQFF. DNA for the CDR3: TGTGCCAGCAGCTTGGATAGGCGGGGGGGAAGAAGTAGCTCCTACAATGAGCAGTTCTTC.

This clone was counted a single time. This sequence joins TRBV28 and TRBJ1-5; unclear D gene. V was pared by 7 bases and J by 3 bases, with 10 bases between. This CDR3 spans 13 amino acids. Germline V gene data show CDR1 as MDHEN and CDR2 as SYDVKM. The CDR3 sequence: CASNLAYNQPQHF. The CDR3 DNA reads as TGTGCCAGCAACCTGGCATACAATCAGCCCCAGCATTTT.

The DNA of the CDR3 is TGCGCCAGCAGCCGCTACTTAACAGGGTCGTATGGCTACACCTTC. It is translated as CASSRYLTGSYGYTF. V usage is TRBV4-1 and J usage is TRBJ1-2; TRBD1 is a possible D gene (6 bases). This CDR3 spans 15 amino acids. Trimming cost V 4 bases and J 5 bases, with 17 bases left between them. Germline CDR1 reads MGHRA; CDR2 reads YSYEKL.

The V gene is TRBV2, the J gene TRBJ1-2, with TRBD1 matching 8 bases. The CDR3 loop spans 16 amino acids. Germline CDR1 and CDR2: SNHLY and FYNNEI. The J segment lost 7 bases and the V segment lost 0 bases, leaving 10 bases of the junction unmatched. In nucleotides, the CDR3 is TGTGCCAGCAGTGAAGCGCTTCAGGCAGGGGGCTCTGGCTACACCTTC. Protein sequence: CASSEALQAGGSGYTF.

This clone was counted only a few times. This sequence joins TRBV12-3 or TRBV12-4 and TRBJ1-2, with 10 bases matching TRBD1. V dropped 4 bases and J dropped 8; count of bases not matched to a gene: 4. CDR3 size: 13 residues. In DNA, the CDR3 is TGTGCCAGCAGTTGGGACAGGGGAAGGGGCTACACCTTC. Its protein product is CASSWDRGRGYTF.

The chain links TRBV19 to TRBJ1-5; D is possibly TRBD1 (5 bases). The CDR3 has 14 residues. With 6 bases removed from V and 5 bases from J, the gap between germline ends came to 14 bases. Germline CDR1 reads LNHDA; CDR2 reads SQIVND (reference sequence). This CDR3 is CASRGEFWDQPQHF. The CDR3 DNA reads TGTGCCAGTAGAGGGGAATTCTGGGATCAGCCCCAGCATTTT.

V usage is TRBV6-2 or TRBV6-3 and J usage is TRBJ2-5, with unresolved D. V lost 3 bases and J lost 4, with 15 bases in between. The germline CDR1 and CDR2 sequences are MNHEY and SVGEGT. The CDR3 loop spans 15 amino acids. CDR3 in DNA: TGTGCCAGCAGTTATCATGCCGACTCAGCAGAGACCCAGTACTTC. Its protein product is CASSYHADSAETQYF.

The V gene is TRBV24-1, the J gene TRBJ2-1; tentatively, D is TRBD1 (6 bases). Deletions cut 8 bases from V and 8 bases from J, with 21 bases between. This CDR3 comprises 15 residues. Germline values: CDR1 KGHDR, CDR2 SFDVKD. The CDR3 is CATKTSNRDTDEQFF. The CDR3 nucleotides are TGTGCCACCAAAACCTCGAATCGGGACACCGATGAGCAGTTCTTC.

This chain links TRBV28 with TRBJ2-2, with 7 bases matching TRBD1. Trimming removed 6 bases from V and 0 bases from J; junction bases left unmatched: 7. Germline V CDR1 and CDR2: MDHEN, SYDVKM. This CDR3 spans 16 amino acids. The CDR3: CASSNRDRSNTGELFF. CDR3 coding DNA: TGTGCCAGCAGCAACAGGGACAGATCGAACACCGGGGAGCTGTTTTTT.

This clone showed up just a few times. The chain joins TRBV2 to TRBJ1-4; D remains ambiguous. The CDR3 extends over 13 amino acids. Trimming cost V 7 bases and J 2 bases, with 8 bases left between them. Germline V gives CDR1 SNHLY, CDR2 FYNNEI. The chain's CDR3 is CASMERTNEKLFF. Here the CDR3 DNA reads TGTGCCAGCATGGAGAGGACTAATGAAAAACTGTTTTTT.

The CDR3 loop reads CASRAGGYNEQFF. DNA for the CDR3: TGTGCCAGCCGGGCAGGGGGGTACAATGAGCAGTTCTTC. V and J are TRBV12-3 or TRBV12-4 and TRBJ2-1, with a possible D match to TRBD1 (7 bases). This CDR3 has 13 amino acids. V shed 8 bases and J shed 4 bases, with 12 bases lying between them.

The chain combines TRBV7-6 with TRBJ1-1; a possible D gene is TRBD1 (6 bases). CDR1 is SGHVS and CDR2 is FNYEAQ in the germline V gene. The CDR3 has 14 amino acids. Trimming took off 6 bases at V and 4 bases at J, with 15 bases between the two ends. The CDR3: CASSYSGTLTEAFF. The CDR3 DNA is TGTGCCAGCAGTTACTCTGGGACACTCACTGAAGCTTTCTTT. The full variable domain, rest sourced from reference TRBV7-6 and TRBJ1-1, is GAGVSQSPRYKVTKRGQDVALRCDPISGHVSLYWYRQALGQGPEFLTYFNYEAQQDKSGLPNDRFSAERPEGSISTLTIQRTEQRDSAMYRCASSYSGTLTEAFFGQGTRLTVV.